This TCR beta chain comes out of a study of blood T cell repertoires in COVID-19. For the study at large: PBMCs, B-cell-depleted T cells, or T cells provided the cDNA or gDNA that made up the material.

Profiled with immunoSEQ multiplex PCR; TCRdb holds only in-frame clones, not every one. The sample includes under 250,000 clones, roughly 86% seen only once; the top ten take roughly 12%. CDR1 is LNHDA, CDR2 SQIVND, per germline (reference sequence). After removal of 5 bases from V and 4 bases from J, the junction contained 6 bases not matched to a gene. The CDR3 consists of 15 residues. The source material was peripheral blood. The chain carries TRBV19 and TRBJ1-5, with 9 bases identical to TRBD1. This clonotype was obtained from a woman in her thirties or forties with acute or convalescent COVID-19. The CDR3, as DNA: TGTGCCAGTAGTGTCCGGACAGGGGTGAATCAGCCCCAGCATTTT. Protein: CASSVRTGVNQPQHF.